This record covers a single TCR beta chain. Trimming took 7 bases from V and 4 from J, leaving 13 bases between them. This CDR3 region has 13 residues. From germline, CDR1 is LGHNT and CDR2 FRNRAP. Thawed, overnight-rested PBMC were stained with GMM-loaded CD1B tetramer, viability dye and anti-CD3, then sorted. The CD1B tetramers carried C32 glucose monomycolate purified from Rhodococcus equi. Before cryopreservation, the sorted PBMC lost their CD14-expressing monocytes. This sample is part of a study of T cells in tuberculosis. No alpha-beta pairing information exists for these sequences. Libraries were prepared by immunoSEQ multiplex PCR; TCRdb keeps only in-frame clonotypes and omits some of them. This table has some 90,000 clones, under 95% appearing once.

This TCR came from an adult woman with latent tuberculosis. Sequencing input: CD1b-GMM tetramer-negative cells sorted from PBMCs. The chain links TRBV12-5 to TRBJ1-1, with no clear D. CDR3 residues: CASAVEGGTEAFF. DNA for the CDR3: TGTGCTAGTGCGGTGGAAGGAGGCACTGAAGCTTTCTTT.